This TCR beta chain is drawn from a study of cytomegalovirus exposure and HLA in healthy donors. Trimming cost V 4 bases and J 5 bases, with 8 bases left between them. Germline V gene data show CDR1 as SGHVS and CDR2 as FNYEAQ. The CDR3 contains 13 residues. These donors were members of the roughly 120-subject validation cohort, a group separate from the roughly 670-subject first cohort. The table came from immunoSEQ multiplex PCR; TCRdb's copy has only in-frame clones and leaves some out. The repertoire has fewer than 250,000 clones, 75% to 90% of them found once; the top ten carry around an eighth.

This sequence was found in a woman aged 25 to 39 in good health and CMV-seropositive. The sequenced sample was PBMCs. The rearrangement uses TRBV7-6 and TRBJ2-2; D gene unclear. The CDR3 spells CASSSPQTGELFF. The CDR3 nucleotides read TGTGCCAGCAGCTCCCCCCAAACCGGGGAGCTGTTTTTT.